A selection of T cell receptor beta chains follows, all from one sample in a study of response to subunit inactivated influenza vaccine. In TCRdb, the RT-PCR reads were re-called with MiXCR into one record per CDR3 protein. The repertoire holds approximately 700,000 distinct CDR3 sequences, with 11% to 15% as singletons. The sequences come from PBMCs from blood, collected 14 to 15 days before vaccination. These receptors were obtained from a man in his forties or fifties who received an inactivated influenza vaccine. Each CDR3 is given with its conserved first and last residue. A D gene is named only where the DNA matches it firmly. Clone size is shown for a subset of rows, as once, few, many or a class of expanded clone.

TRBJ1-1 few NA TRBV20-1 TGCAGTGCTAGCCCGGGTTGGGCCGCGATGAAAGCTTTCTTT CSASPGWAAMKAFF
TRBJ2-5 NA NA TRBV5-8 TGTGCCAGCAGCTTGAGGACAGTGCCTGGAGAGACCCAGTACTTC CASSLRTVPGETQYF
TRBJ2-5 many NA TRBV7-6 TGTGCCAGCAGTCCGGGCCCCAGAGGAGAGACCCAGTACTTC CASSPGPRGETQYF
TRBJ2-2 NA TRBD1 TRBV12-3/TRBV12-4 TGTGCCAGCAGTGACACAGGGGTCACCGGGGAGCTGTTTTTT CASSDTGVTGELFF
TRBJ2-5 NA NA TRBV5-1 TGCGCCAGCAGCCTCGGACATCCAAGTGGGGAGACCCAGTACTTC CASSLGHPSGETQYF
TRBJ2-6 NA TRBD1 TRBV3-1 TGTGCCTGCAGCCAAGTTTGGGGGCAGGGGGCAGCTGGGGCCAACGTCCTGACTTTC CACSQVWGQGAAGANVLTF
TRBJ2-5 NA NA TRBV20-1 TGCAGTGCTGCCGGGACAGCGGGGAAAGAGACCCAGTACTTC CSAAGTAGKETQYF
TRBJ1-6 many NA TRBV5-1 TGCGCCAGCAGCTCCGACAGTTCTAATTCACCCCTCCACTTT CASSSDSSNSPLHF
TRBJ2-5 NA NA TRBV29-1 TGCAGCGGGGCCCGGGATAGACGAGAGACCCAGTACTTC CSGARDRRETQYF
TRBJ1-4 few TRBD1 TRBV4-3 TGCGCCAGCAGCCCGTTGACAGGGAAAAATGAAAAACTGTTTTTT CASSPLTGKNEKLFF
TRBJ2-3 few TRBD1 TRBV29-1 TGCAGCGTTACCCTGAAGGGGGCAGGTACGCAGTATTTT CSVTLKGAGTQYF
TRBJ1-3 many NA TRBV5-1 TGCGCCAGCAGCTCTTTCCCCGGCTCTGGAAACACCATATATTTT CASSSFPGSGNTIYF
TRBJ2-5 NA NA TRBV6-2/TRBV6-3 TGTGCCAGCAGTTACGGTAGGGTCGAGACCCAGTACTTC CASSYGRVETQYF
TRBJ1-5 NA NA TRBV30 TGTGCCTGGAGCCGCGAAGGGAATCAGCCCCAGCATTTT CAWSREGNQPQHF
TRBJ2-5 NA NA TRBV20-1 TGCAGTGCTAGAGATTCGAATAGCCGGGAGACCCAGTACTTC CSARDSNSRETQYF
TRBJ2-5 many TRBD1 TRBV12-3/TRBV12-4 TGTGCCAGCAGCCTCGACAGGGGAAGCCAAGAGACCCAGTACTTC CASSLDRGSQETQYF
TRBJ2-1 NA NA TRBV11-2 TGTGCCAGCAGCTTAGATAAAGGGCCTCGGGGGAATGAGCAGTTCTTC CASSLDKGPRGNEQFF
TRBJ1-1 many NA TRBV4-3 TGCGCCAGCAGCCAAGAACGGGTAAACACTGAAGCTTTCTTT CASSQERVNTEAFF
TRBJ1-1 NA NA TRBV5-6 TGTGCCAGCAAGTTACGGGGGAACACTGAAGCTTTCTTT CASKLRGNTEAFF
TRBJ2-7 many NA TRBV6-4 TGTGCCAGCAGTCTGGAACAGGGCTACGAGCAGTACTTC CASSLEQGYEQYF
TRBJ1-2 many TRBD1 TRBV12-3/TRBV12-4 TGTGCCAGCAGCCTAGGGGGACAGACATATGGCTACACCTTC CASSLGGQTYGYTF
TRBJ2-7 few NA TRBV5-1 TGCGCCAGCAGCACGGGACCACAATACGAGCAGTACTTC CASSTGPQYEQYF